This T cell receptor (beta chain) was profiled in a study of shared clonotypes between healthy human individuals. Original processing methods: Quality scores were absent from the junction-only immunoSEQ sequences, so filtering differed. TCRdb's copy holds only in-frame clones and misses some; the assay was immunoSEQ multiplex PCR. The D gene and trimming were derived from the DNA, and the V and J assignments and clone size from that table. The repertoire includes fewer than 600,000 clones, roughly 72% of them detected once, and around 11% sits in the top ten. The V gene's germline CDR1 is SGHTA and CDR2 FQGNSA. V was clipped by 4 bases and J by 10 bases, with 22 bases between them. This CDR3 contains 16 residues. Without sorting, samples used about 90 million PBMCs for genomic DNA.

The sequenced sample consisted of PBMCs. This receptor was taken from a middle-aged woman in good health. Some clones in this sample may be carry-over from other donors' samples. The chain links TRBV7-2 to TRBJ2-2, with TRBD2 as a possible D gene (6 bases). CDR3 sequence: CASSSVREFLFTELFF. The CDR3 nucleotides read TGTGCCAGCAGCTCCGTTCGGGAGTTCCTTTTCACGGAGCTGTTTTTT. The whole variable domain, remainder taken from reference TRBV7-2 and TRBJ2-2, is GAGVSQSPSNKVTEKGKDVELRCDPISGHTALYWYRQSLGQGLEFLIYFQGNSAPDKSGLPSDRFSAERTGGSVSTLTIQRTQQEDSAVYLCASSSVREFLFTELFFGEGSRLTVL.